A single sample gave rise to the 21 T cell receptor beta chains below, sequenced in a study of T cells in Graves' hyperthyroidism and ophthalmopathy. Researchers took RNA transcripts and amplified the TCR beta CDR3 regions from them. HTBI primers drove first-round RT-PCR of the TCR CDR3. TCRdb fed the multiplex PCR reads into MiXCR, producing one record per CDR3 protein. The repertoire has under 350,000 distinct CDR3 sequences, around 20% of them found once; the top ten carry over 45%. The sample was blood. These receptor sequences come from a woman aged 45-59 years with Graves' hyperthyroidism.

Remarks on this clonotype: This may arise from a read error, as a much more abundant clone is one base away. The CDR3 bases are TGTGCCAGCACCGCCGACAGGAGCTCTGGAAACACCATATATTTT. This sequence encodes CASTADRSSGNTIYF. The chain uses TRBV6-1 and TRBJ1-3; possible D gene TRBD1, 6 bases. Trimming took off 7 bases at V and 0 bases at J, with 13 bases between the two ends. The CDR3 runs 15 residues. The germline V gene encodes CDR1 MNHNS and CDR2 SASEGT.

This clonotype was picked up a small number of times. The V and J genes are TRBV10-3 and TRBJ1-3; possible D gene TRBD1, 6 bases. Germline V gene data show CDR1 as ENHRY and CDR2 as SYGVKD. The CDR3 runs to 13 residues. V shed 8 bases and J shed 4 bases, with 12 bases lying between them. The CDR3 DNA reads TGTGCCATCGCCGGGACAACCGGAAACACCATATATTTT. It codes for CAIAGTTGNTIYF.

This clonotype has more than one count but fewer than ten. V gene TRBV11-3 combines with J gene TRBJ1-1, with D uncertain. Trimming took 6 bases from V and 2 from J, leaving 10 bases between them. Germline V gene sequence: CDR1 SGHNT, CDR2 YENEEA. This CDR3 comprises 13 residues. The CDR3 DNA follows: TGTGCCAGCAGTCCAGACGCAAACACTGAAGCTTTCTTT. As protein: CASSPDANTEAFF.

CDR3 nucleotide sequence: TGTGCCAGCAGCCAAGATTCGAGACTAGGAGTCGAGCAGTACTTC. This codes for CASSQDSRLGVEQYF. This chain uses TRBV3-1 with TRBJ2-7, with a tentative D call TRBD2 (6 bases). Germline loops: CDR1 LGHDT, CDR2 YNNKEL (reference sequence). With 0 bases removed from V and 6 bases from J, the gap between germline ends came to 15 bases. There are 15 residues in the CDR3.

The V and J genes are TRBV5-4 and TRBJ2-7, with TRBD2 matching 9 bases. This CDR3 has 14 amino acids. Germline values: CDR1 SGHNT, CDR2 YYREEE (reference sequence). V was clipped by 1 base and J by 2 bases; unmatched bases: 1. CDR3 sequence (DNA): TGTGCCAGCAGCTTGAGCGGGAGGCCCTACGAGCAGTACTTC. Amino acid sequence: CASSLSGRPYEQYF.

The table lists this clonotype with a few counts. This rearrangement joins TRBV19 to TRBJ2-1, with 8 bases fitting TRBD2. This CDR3 comprises 18 residues. J was trimmed by 0 bases and V by 0 bases; bases with no gene match: 7. Germline assignment: CDR1 LNHDA and CDR2 SQIVND (reference sequence). The CDR3 DNA reads TGTGCCAGTAGTATAGATGGGCCGGGGGGGAGCTCCTACAATGAGCAGTTCTTC. It codes for CASSIDGPGGSSYNEQFF.

This clonotype appeared many times. The V gene is TRBV20-1, the J gene TRBJ2-2; no clear D. Trimming took off 1 base at V and 0 bases at J, with 9 bases between the two ends. Germline V lookup: CDR1 DFQATT, CDR2 SNEGSKA (reference sequence). This CDR3 comprises 15 residues. The CDR3 is CSARVGVSNTGELFF. CDR3 DNA: TGCAGTGCTAGAGTGGGTGTTTCGAACACCGGGGAGCTGTTTTTT.

The V and J genes are TRBV19 and TRBJ1-5, with TRBD1 matching over 10 bases. CDR3 size: 11 residues. V shed 5 bases, J shed 15 bases, and the junction held 4 bases outside the gene matches. Germline V gene lookup returns CDR1 LNHDA and CDR2 SQIVND (reference sequence). The CDR3 reads CASSPGQGVHF. For the CDR3, the DNA is TGTGCCAGTAGTCCAGGACAGGGGGTGCATTTT.

In its sample, this clonotype was seen a few times. This sequence joins TRBV6-6 and TRBJ1-1; perhaps TRBD1 as D (6 bases). Germline V gene lookup returns CDR1 MNHNY and CDR2 SVGAGI (reference sequence). There are 17 residues in the CDR3. V was clipped by 0 bases and J by 0 bases, with 14 bases between them. The CDR3 bases are TGTGCCAGCAGTTACTCAGGGGGTAAGAACATGAACACTGAAGCTTTCTTT. As protein: CASSYSGGKNMNTEAFF.

The sample holds many counts of this clonotype. The rearrangement links TRBV27 to TRBJ2-5; TRBD1 matches at 10 bases. CDR1 and CDR2 from the germline V gene are MNHEY and SMNVEV (reference sequence). V shed 5 bases and J 5 bases; nucleotides not matched to a gene: 8. The length of the CDR3 is 15 residues. CDR3 loop: CASSGDRGREETQYF. In DNA, the CDR3 is TGTGCCAGCAGTGGCGACAGGGGGCGCGAGGAGACCCAGTACTTC.

This clonotype was observed many times. The chain is built from TRBV28 and TRBJ2-7, with D possibly called TRBD1 or TRBD2 (5 bases each). Trimming shortened V by 8 bases and J by 2 bases, and 31 bases separated the two germline ends. This CDR3 has 19 amino acids. Germline CDR1 reads MDHEN; CDR2 reads SYDVKM. CDR3 region: CASFGAFSWAGLTAYEQYF. CDR3 DNA: TGTGCCAGCTTCGGGGCATTTAGCTGGGCAGGTCTGACGGCCTACGAGCAGTACTTC.

This clonotype was detected ten times or more. This chain links TRBV20-1 with TRBJ2-3, with TRBD2 matching 16 bases. The V gene's germline CDR1 is DFQATT and CDR2 SNEGSKA (reference sequence). The J segment lost 0 bases and the V segment lost 3 bases, leaving 12 bases of the junction unmatched. This CDR3 has 20 residues. This CDR3 reads CSASSPGLAGGKYSTDTQYF. DNA for the CDR3: TGCAGTGCTAGTTCTCCGGGACTAGCGGGAGGGAAATATAGCACAGATACGCAGTATTTT.

V is TRBV7-6 and J is TRBJ2-7, with 7 nucleotides matching TRBD1. The germline V gene has CDR1 SGHVS and CDR2 FNYEAQ. Trimming removed 2 bases from V and 4 bases from J; junction bases left unmatched: 8. This CDR3 is built from 15 residues. CDR3 region: CASSLNPGQSYEQYF. CDR3 nucleotides: TGTGCCAGCAGCTTAAATCCGGGACAGAGTTACGAGCAGTACTTC.

For this clonotype: With a much larger clone just one base away, this may be a read error. The V gene is TRBV6-2 or TRBV6-3, the J gene TRBJ1-2; D is perhaps TRBD1 (5 bases). The CDR3 consists of 13 residues. V was trimmed by 5 bases and J by 5 bases, leaving 12 bases between them. Germline V CDR1 and CDR2: MNHEY, SVGEGT. CDR3 DNA sequence: TGTGCCAGCAGTGGATCCAGGGTATATGGCTACACCTTC. This encodes CASSGSRVYGYTF.

The genes are TRBV7-9 and TRBJ2-1; 11 bases are shared with TRBD1. There are 18 residues in the CDR3. The germline V gene encodes CDR1 SEHNR and CDR2 FQNEAQ (reference sequence). V lost 1 base and J lost 6; bases outside the gene matches: 11. The CDR3 DNA sequence: TGTGCCAGCAGCTTAGGGACAGGGGGCGCCGAAAAAATCAATGAGCAGTTCTTC. The encoded protein is CASSLGTGGAEKINEQFF.

This clonotype was recorded at least ten times. The chain is built from TRBV11-2 and TRBJ1-3; a possible D gene is TRBD1 (5 bases). Trimming removed 1 base at V and 3 bases at J, with 10 bases between. Per germline, CDR1 SGHAT and CDR2 FQNNGV. CDR3 length equals 15 residues. The CDR3 is CASSLGRAFGNTIYF. The CDR3, as DNA: TGTGCCAGCAGCTTAGGCAGGGCATTTGGAAACACCATATATTTT.

This chain connects TRBV6-1 to TRBJ2-7; 11 bases line up with TRBD2. The length of the CDR3 is 20 residues. V shed 5 bases and J 7 bases; nucleotides not matched to a gene: 25. The germline gives CDR1 MNHNS, CDR2 SASEGT. CDR3 in DNA: TGTGCCAGCAGTTTCCATACGGGTAGCGGGAGGGCCGATTTTAAGAGGGAGCAGTACTTC. This gives the protein CASSFHTGSGRADFKREQYF.

This clonotype has ten or more counts. This rearrangement joins TRBV20-1 to TRBJ1-2; D ambiguous. CDR3 size: 13 residues. V lost 2 bases and J 4 bases, leaving 11 bases between the germline ends. Looked up from germline, CDR1 is DFQATT and CDR2 is SNEGSKA (reference sequence). CDR3 residues: CSARRVASYGYTF. CDR3 DNA sequence: TGCAGTGCTAGAAGGGTGGCATCCTATGGCTACACCTTC.

This clonotype has ten or more counts. The chain uses TRBV6-5 and TRBJ1-5; D is uncertain. This CDR3 comprises 13 residues. V lost 2 bases to trimming and J lost 6 bases, with 8 bases between them. Per the germline V gene, CDR1 is MNHEY and CDR2 is SVGAGI. CDR3 sequence (DNA): TGTGCCAGCAGTTACCCCCAAATTCAGCCCCAGCATTTT. As protein: CASSYPQIQPQHF.

Points on this clonotype: This may arise from a read error, as a much more abundant clone is one base away. This chain uses TRBV30 with TRBJ2-7, with D maybe TRBD2 (6 bases). CDR3 length: 14 residues. The germline gives CDR1 GTSNPN, CDR2 SVGIG (reference sequence). The CDR3 loop reads CAWRFGGVSYEQCF. CDR3 nucleotide sequence: TGTGCCTGGAGGTTTGGCGGGGTTTCCTACGAGCAGTGCTTC.

The chain is built from TRBV27 and TRBJ2-3; 13 positions match TRBD2. V trimming: 5 bases; J trimming: 4 bases; junction bases outside the gene matches: 9. The CDR3 runs 17 residues. CDR1 and CDR2 from the germline V gene are MNHEY and SMNVEV (reference sequence). The CDR3 nucleotides are TGTGCCAGCAGTCGCCGAACTAGCGGGAGGGCCGCAGATACGCAGTATTTT. Translating it yields CASSRRTSGRAADTQYF.